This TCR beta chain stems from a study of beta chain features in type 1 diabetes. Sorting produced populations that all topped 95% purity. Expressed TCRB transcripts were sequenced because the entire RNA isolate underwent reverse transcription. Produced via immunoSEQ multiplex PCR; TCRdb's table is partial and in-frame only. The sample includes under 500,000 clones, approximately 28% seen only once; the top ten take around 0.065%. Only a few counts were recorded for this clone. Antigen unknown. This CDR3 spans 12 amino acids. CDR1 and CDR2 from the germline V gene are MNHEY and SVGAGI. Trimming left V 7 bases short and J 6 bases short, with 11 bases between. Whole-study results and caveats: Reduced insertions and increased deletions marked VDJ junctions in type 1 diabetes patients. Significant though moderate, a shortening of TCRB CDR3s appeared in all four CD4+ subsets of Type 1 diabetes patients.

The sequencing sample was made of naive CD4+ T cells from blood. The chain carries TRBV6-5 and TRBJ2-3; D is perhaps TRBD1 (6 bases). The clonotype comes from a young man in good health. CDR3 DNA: TGTGCCAGCACAGGGGTTGGTGATACGCAGTATTTT. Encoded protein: CASTGVGDTQYF.